This T cell receptor beta chain was found in a study of patients and donors after allogeneic stem cell transplantation (dated by TCRdb to about 2020). This clonotype occurred a few times. Its antigen is not yet known. Base qualities are missing; no much larger clone stands one base away. Trimming removed 1 base from V and 3 bases from J, leaving 13 bases between the germline ends. CDR1 SGHTA and CDR2 FQGNSA were looked up in the germline V gene. The CDR3 measures 15 amino acids from cysteine to phenylalanine. The CDR3 DNA has 45 bases and is translated from base 1. Library preparation used RT-PCR. The instrument given in TCRdb is NextSeq 550. TCRdb ran its own pipeline on the public reads, namely fastp trimming at Q25 and MiXCR clone calling, and kept in-frame beta chains. CDR3 protein duplicates are merged, each entry listing the most common genes and DNA. The sample data list about a million distinct CDR3 sequences, and 18% of these were observed just once. Under 6.5% of the sample belongs to the ten largest clones.

The rearranged chain carries TRBV7-2 and TRBJ2-7; TRBD1 is a possible D gene, resting on 6 matching bases. The TCR was taken from a human donor who was either an allogeneic HSCT recipient or a stem cell or donor lymphocyte infusion donor (not recorded which). It is not recorded whose cells these are; they may come from a transplant donor. Material: blood, either unsorted or a sorted T cell fraction (not recorded which). The DNA sequence is TGTGCCAGCAGCTTAGTCCTACAGGGCCGCTACGAGCAGTACTTC. This is translated as CASSLVLQGRYEQYF.